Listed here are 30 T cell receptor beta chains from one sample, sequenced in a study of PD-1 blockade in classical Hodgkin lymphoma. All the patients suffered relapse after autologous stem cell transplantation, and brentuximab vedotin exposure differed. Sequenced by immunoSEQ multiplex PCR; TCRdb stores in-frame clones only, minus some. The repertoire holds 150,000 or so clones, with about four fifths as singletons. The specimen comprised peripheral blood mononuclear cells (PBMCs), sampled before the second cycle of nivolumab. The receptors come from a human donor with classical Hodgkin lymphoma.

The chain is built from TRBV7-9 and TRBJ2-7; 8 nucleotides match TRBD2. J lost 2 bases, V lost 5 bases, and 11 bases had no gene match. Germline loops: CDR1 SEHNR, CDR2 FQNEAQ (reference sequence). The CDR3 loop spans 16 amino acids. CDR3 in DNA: TGTGCCAGCAGCAACCCAACTAGCGGACGGGCCTACGAGCAGTACTTC. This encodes CASSNPTSGRAYEQYF.

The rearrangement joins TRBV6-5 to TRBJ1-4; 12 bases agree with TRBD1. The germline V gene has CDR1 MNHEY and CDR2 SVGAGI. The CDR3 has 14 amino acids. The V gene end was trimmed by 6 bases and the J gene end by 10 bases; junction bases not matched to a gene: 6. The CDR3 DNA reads TGTGCCAGCAGGGGGGGACAGGGGGCGGGAAAACTGTTTTTT. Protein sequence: CASRGGQGAGKLFF.

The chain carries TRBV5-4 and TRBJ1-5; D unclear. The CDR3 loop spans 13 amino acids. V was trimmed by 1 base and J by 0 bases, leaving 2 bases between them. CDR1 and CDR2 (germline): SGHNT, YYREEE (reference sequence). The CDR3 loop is CASSLNSNQPQHF. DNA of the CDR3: TGTGCCAGCAGCTTGAATAGCAATCAGCCCCAGCATTTT.

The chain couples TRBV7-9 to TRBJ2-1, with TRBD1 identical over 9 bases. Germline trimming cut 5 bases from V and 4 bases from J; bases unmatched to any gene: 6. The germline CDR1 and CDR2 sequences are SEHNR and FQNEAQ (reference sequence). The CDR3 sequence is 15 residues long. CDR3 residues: CASSAPGQGYNEQFF. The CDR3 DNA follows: TGTGCCAGCAGCGCCCCCGGACAGGGGTACAATGAGCAGTTCTTC.

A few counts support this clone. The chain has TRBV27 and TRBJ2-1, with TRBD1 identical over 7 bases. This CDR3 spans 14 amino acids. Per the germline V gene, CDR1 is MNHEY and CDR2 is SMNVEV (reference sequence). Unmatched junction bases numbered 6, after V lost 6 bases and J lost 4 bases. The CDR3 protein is CASSPGGQYNEQFF. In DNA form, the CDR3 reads TGTGCCAGCAGCCCAGGGGGTCAATACAATGAGCAGTTCTTC.

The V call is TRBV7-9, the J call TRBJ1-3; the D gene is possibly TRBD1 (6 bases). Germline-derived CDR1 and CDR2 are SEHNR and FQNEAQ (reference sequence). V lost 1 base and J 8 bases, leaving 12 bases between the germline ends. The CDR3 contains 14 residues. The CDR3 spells CASSLEGTQDTIYF. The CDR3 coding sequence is TGTGCCAGCAGCTTAGAGGGGACACAAGACACCATATATTTT. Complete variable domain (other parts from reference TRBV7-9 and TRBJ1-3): DTGVSQNPRHKITKRGQNVTFRCDPISEHNRLYWYRQTLGQGPEFLTYFQNEAQLEKSRLLSDRFSAERPKGSFSTLEIQRTEQGDSAMYLCASSLEGTQDTIYFGEGSWLTVV.

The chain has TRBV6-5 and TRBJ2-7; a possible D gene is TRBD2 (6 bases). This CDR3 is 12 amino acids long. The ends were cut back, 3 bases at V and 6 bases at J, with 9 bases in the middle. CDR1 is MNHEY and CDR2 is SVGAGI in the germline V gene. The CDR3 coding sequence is TGTGCCAGCAGTTATGGGGGGAGCGAGCAGTACTTC. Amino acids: CASSYGGSEQYF.

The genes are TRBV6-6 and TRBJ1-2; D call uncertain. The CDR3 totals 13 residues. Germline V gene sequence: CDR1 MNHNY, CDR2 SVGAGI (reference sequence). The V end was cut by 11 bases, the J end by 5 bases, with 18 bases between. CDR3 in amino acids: CAANRGIGYGYTF. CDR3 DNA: TGTGCCGCAAACAGAGGAATCGGGTATGGCTACACCTTC.

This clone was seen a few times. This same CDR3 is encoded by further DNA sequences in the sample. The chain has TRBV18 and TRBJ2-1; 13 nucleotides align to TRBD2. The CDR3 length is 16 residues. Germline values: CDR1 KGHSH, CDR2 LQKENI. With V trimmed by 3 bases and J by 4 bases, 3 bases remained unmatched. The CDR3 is CASSPPGLAGYNEQFF. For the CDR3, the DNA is TGTGCCAGCTCACCTCCGGGACTAGCGGGATACAATGAGCAGTTCTTC.

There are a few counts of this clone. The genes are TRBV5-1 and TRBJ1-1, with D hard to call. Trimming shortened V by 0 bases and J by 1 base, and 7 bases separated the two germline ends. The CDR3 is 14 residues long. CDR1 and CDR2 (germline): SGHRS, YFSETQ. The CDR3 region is CASSLGQENTEAFF. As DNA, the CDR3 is TGCGCCAGCAGCTTGGGACAAGAGAACACTGAAGCTTTCTTT.

CDR3 sequence (DNA): TGTGCCAGCAGGGTAGCGGGGGGGCTCACCGGGGAGCTGTTTTTT. Amino acid sequence: CASRVAGGLTGELFF. The rearrangement joins TRBV2 to TRBJ2-2, with TRBD2 matching over 11 bases. In germline, CDR1 is SNHLY, CDR2 FYNNEI. V lost 6 bases and J lost 4; bases outside the gene matches: 4. CDR3 length: 15 residues.

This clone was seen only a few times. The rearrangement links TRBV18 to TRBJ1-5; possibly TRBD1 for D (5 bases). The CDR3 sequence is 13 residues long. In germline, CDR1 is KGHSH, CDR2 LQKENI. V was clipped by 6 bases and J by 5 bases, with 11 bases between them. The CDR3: CASSGQYDQPQHF. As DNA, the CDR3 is TGTGCCAGCTCCGGACAATATGATCAGCCCCAGCATTTT.

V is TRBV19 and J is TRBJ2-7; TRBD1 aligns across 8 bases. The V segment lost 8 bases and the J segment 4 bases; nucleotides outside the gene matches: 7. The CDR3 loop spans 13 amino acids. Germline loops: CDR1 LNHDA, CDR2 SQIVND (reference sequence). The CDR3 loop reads CASSTRDRYEQYF. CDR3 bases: TGTGCCAGTTCAACTCGGGACAGGTACGAGCAGTACTTC.

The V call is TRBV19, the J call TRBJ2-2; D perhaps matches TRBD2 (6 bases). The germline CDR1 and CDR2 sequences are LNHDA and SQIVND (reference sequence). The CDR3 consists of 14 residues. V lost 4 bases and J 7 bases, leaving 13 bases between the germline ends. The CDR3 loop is CASSRRWGVGELFF. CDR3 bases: TGTGCCAGTAGTAGGAGGTGGGGGGTCGGGGAGCTGTTTTTT.

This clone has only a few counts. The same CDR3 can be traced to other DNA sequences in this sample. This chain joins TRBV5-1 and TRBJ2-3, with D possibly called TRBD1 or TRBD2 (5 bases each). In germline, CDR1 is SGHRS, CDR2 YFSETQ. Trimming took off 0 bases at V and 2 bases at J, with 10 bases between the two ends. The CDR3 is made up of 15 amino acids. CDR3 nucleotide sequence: TGCGCCAGCAGCTTGGTTAGGGGAGACACAGATACGCAGTATTTT. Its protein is CASSLVRGDTDTQYF.

The CDR3 protein is CASSLDRTIAKNIQYF. Here the CDR3 DNA reads TGCGCCAGCAGTCTGGACAGAACGATAGCCAAAAACATTCAGTACTTC. V gene TRBV4-1 combines with J gene TRBJ2-4; D possibly corresponds to TRBD1 (6 bases). Germline loops: CDR1 MGHRA, CDR2 YSYEKL. Trimming removed 6 bases at V and 0 bases at J, with 15 bases between. This CDR3 is built from 16 residues.

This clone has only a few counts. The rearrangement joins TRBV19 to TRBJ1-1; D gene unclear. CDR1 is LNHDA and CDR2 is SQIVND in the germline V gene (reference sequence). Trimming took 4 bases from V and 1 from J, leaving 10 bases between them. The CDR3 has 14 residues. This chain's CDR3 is CASSKGRPNTEAFF. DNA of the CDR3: TGTGCCAGTAGTAAAGGACGACCGAACACTGAAGCTTTCTTT. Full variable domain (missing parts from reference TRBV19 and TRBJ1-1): DGGITQSPKYLFRKEGQNVTLSCEQNLNHDAMYWYRQDPGQGLRLIYYSQIVNDFQKGDIAEGYSVSREKKESFPLTVTSAQKNPTAFYLCASSKGRPNTEAFFGQGTRLTVV.

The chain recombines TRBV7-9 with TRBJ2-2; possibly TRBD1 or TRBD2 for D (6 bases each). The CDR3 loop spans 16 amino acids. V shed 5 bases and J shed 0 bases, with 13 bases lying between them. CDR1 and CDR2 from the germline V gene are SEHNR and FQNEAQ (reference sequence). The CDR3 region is CASSKGGIANTGELFF. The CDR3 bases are TGTGCCAGCAGCAAGGGGGGCATCGCGAACACCGGGGAGCTGTTTTTT.

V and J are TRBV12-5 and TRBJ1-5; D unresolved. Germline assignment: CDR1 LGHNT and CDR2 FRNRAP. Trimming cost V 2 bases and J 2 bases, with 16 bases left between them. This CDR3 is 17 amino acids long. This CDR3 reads CASGLLYPQVGNQPQHF. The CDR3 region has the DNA TGTGCTAGTGGTTTGCTATACCCCCAGGTTGGCAATCAGCCCCAGCATTTT.

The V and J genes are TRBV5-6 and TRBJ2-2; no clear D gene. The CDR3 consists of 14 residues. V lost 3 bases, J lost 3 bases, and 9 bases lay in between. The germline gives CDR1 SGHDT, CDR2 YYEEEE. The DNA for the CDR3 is TGTGCCAGCAGCTCGAGGTTCCACACCGGGGAGCTGTTTTTT. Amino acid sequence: CASSSRFHTGELFF.

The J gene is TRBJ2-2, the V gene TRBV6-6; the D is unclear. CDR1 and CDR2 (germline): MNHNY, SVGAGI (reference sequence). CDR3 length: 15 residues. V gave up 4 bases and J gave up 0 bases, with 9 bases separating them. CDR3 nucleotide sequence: TGTGCCAGCAGTTGGACCGCCGCGAACACCGGGGAGCTGTTTTTT. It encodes CASSWTAANTGELFF.

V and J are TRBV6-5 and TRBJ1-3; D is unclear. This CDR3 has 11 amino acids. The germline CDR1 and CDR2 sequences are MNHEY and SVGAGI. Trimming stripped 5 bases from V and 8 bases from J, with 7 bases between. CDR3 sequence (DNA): TGTGCCAGCAGTGAGGTGGACACCATATATTTT. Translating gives CASSEVDTIYF.

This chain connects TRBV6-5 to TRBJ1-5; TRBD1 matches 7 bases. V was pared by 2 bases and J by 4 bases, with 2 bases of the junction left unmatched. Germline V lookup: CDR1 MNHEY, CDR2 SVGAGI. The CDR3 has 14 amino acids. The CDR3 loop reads CASSYGTANQPQHF. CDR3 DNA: TGTGCCAGCAGTTACGGGACAGCTAATCAGCCCCAGCATTTT.

The DNA for the CDR3 is TGTGCCAGCAGCTTTAGACTAGCGGGAGAAGCGACCCAGTACTTC. Translating it yields CASSFRLAGEATQYF. The J gene is TRBJ2-5, the V gene TRBV7-7, with 12 bases aligning to TRBD2. The CDR3 sequence is 15 residues long. In germline, CDR1 is SSHAT, CDR2 FNYEAQ (reference sequence). The V gene end was trimmed by 3 bases and the J gene end by 7 bases; junction bases not matched to a gene: 6.

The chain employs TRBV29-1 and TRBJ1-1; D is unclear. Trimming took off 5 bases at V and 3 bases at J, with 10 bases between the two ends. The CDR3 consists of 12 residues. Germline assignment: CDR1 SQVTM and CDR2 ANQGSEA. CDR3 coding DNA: TGCAGCGTTCTGGTGGTATACACTGAAGCTTTCTTT. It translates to CSVLVVYTEAFF.

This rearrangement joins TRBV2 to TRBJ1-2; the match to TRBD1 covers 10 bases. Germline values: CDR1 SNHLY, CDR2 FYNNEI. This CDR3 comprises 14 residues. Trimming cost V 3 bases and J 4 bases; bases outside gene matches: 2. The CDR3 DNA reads TGTGCCAGCAGTGACGACAGGGGGCTCTATGGCTACACCTTC. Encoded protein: CASSDDRGLYGYTF.

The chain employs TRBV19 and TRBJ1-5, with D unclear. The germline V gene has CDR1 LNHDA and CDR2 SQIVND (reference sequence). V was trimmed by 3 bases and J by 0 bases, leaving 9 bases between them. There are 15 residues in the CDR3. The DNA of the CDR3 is TGTGCCAGTAGTATTCGGAAATATAGCAATCAGCCCCAGCATTTT. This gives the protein CASSIRKYSNQPQHF.

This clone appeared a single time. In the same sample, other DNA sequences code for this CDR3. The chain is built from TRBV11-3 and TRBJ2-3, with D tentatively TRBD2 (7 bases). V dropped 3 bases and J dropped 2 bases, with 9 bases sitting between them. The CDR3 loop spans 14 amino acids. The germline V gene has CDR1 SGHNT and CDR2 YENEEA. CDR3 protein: CASSFRGATDTQYF. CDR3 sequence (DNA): TGTGCCAGCAGCTTCCGGGGGGCCACAGATACGCAGTATTTT. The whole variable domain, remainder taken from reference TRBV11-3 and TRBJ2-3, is EAGVVQSPRYKIIEKKQPVAFWCNPISGHNTLYWYLQNLGQGPELLIRYENEEAVDDSQLPKDRFSAERLKGVDSTLKIQPAELGDSAVYLCASSFRGATDTQYFGPGTRLTVL.

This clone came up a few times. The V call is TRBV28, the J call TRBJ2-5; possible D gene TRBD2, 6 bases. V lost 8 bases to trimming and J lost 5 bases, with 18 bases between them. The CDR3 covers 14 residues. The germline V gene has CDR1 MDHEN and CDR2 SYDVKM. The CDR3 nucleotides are TGTGCCAGCGGGGGGTTGTGGGGGACGGAGACCCAGTACTTC. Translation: CASGGLWGTETQYF.

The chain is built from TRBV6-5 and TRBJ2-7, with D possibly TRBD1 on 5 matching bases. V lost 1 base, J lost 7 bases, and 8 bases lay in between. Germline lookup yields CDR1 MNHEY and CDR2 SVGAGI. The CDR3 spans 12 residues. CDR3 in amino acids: CASSYFSGEQYF. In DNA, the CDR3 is TGTGCCAGCAGTTACTTTTCAGGGGAGCAGTACTTC.